Reported below is one T cell receptor beta chain. These data originate in a study of T cells in Graves' hyperthyroidism and ophthalmopathy. RNA transcripts served as the template for amplifying TCR beta CDR3 regions. Primed by the HTBI set, a first-round RT-PCR was run on the TCR CDR3. From the multiplex PCR reads, TCRdb called clonotypes with MiXCR, one entry per CDR3 protein. This sample has around 300,000 distinct CDR3 sequences; roughly 20% occur once, and the top ten carry roughly 40%. The CDR3 has 16 residues. Germline CDR1 SGDLS, CDR2 YYNGEE. Trimming shortened V by 3 bases and J by 6 bases, and 18 bases separated the two germline ends.

Source material: blood. This chain uses TRBV9 with TRBJ1-4; perhaps TRBD1 as D (5 bases). The sequence came from a man aged 50-60 years with Graves' ophthalmopathy. The CDR3 DNA reads TGTGCCAGCAGCGGGACGATAGGGACCGGGTATGAAAAACTGTTTTTT. It codes for CASSGTIGTGYEKLFF. Full variable domain (remainder filled in from reference TRBV9 and TRBJ1-4): DSGVTQTPKHLITATGQRVTLRCSPRSGDLSVYWYQQSLDQGLQFLIQYYNGEERAKGNILERFSAQQFPDLHSELNLSSLELGDSALYFCASSGTIGTGYEKLFFGSGTQLSVL.